This T cell receptor beta chain was captured by sequencing in a study of shared clonotypes between healthy human individuals. Clones were read by immunoSEQ multiplex PCR, and TCRdb kept only the in-frame ones, dropping some. Here the sample spans 2 million to 2.5 million clones, under 95% being singletons. The CDR3 is 14 amino acids. Germline V gives CDR1 MNHNY, CDR2 SVGAGI (reference sequence). Trimming removed 1 base at V and 6 bases at J, with 10 bases between. This receptor was identified in a man between 18 and 29 years old in good health. Some clones in this sample may be carry-over from other donors' samples. This chain uses TRBV6-6 with TRBJ2-1; no reliable D call. The sequenced sample consisted of naive CD4+ T cells from PBMCs. Subset denoted: CD45RA+ positively selected. The CDR3 nucleotides read TGTGCCAGCAGTTACTTGGGCGGCAGCAATGAGCAGTTCTTC. This sequence encodes CASSYLGGSNEQFF.